This T cell receptor (beta chain) derives from a study of blood T cells in healthy people across ages. Concerning this clonotype: Its specificity is unknown.

The CDR3 loop spans 18 amino acids. The V segment lost 5 bases and the J segment 0 bases; nucleotides outside the gene matches: 8. Study-wide results and limits: Unknown CMV status may confound age-related changes in expanded clones. Researchers report that TCR beta diversity correlated strongly with naive T cell percentage.

Primed by a sample-barcoded 5' primer and a J-beta primer mix, a second PCR proceeded for about 6 to 11 cycles. TCRdb reanalysed the 5' RACE reads using MiXCR and keeps one entry per CDR3 protein. The data show about 800,000 distinct CDR3 sequences, about 47% seen once. All donors came from Russia, were Caucasian and healthy, and spanned ages about 6 to 100. Approximately 10 milliliters was the volume of peripheral blood drawn from each donor. The sequenced sample consisted of blood. The sequence was collected from a man older than 75 in good health. The rearrangement links TRBV12-3 or TRBV12-4 to TRBJ1-6; 9 bases line up with TRBD1. This CDR3 is CASSPGQGRGSYNSPLHF. CDR3 bases: TGTGCCAGCAGTCCGGGACAGGGAAGAGGCTCCTATAATTCACCCCTCCACTTT.